Listed here are 30 T cell receptor beta chains from one sample, sequenced in a study of blood T cell repertoires in COVID-19. Only in-frame clones appear in the TCRdb table, and some are missing; sequencing was by immunoSEQ multiplex PCR. The sample contains 150,000 to 200,000 clones, 80% of which appear only once. Source material: PBMCs or T cells enriched from blood (not recorded which). The receptor source for this set is a man aged 55 to 69 who had been exposed to COVID-19.

The chain recombines TRBV19 with TRBJ1-2, with D possibly being TRBD1 (5 bases). V was trimmed by 6 bases and J by 6 bases, leaving 23 bases between them. Germline values: CDR1 LNHDA, CDR2 SQIVND (reference sequence). The CDR3 is 16 residues long. CDR3 sequence: CASSLPGGERRNGYTF. The CDR3 DNA reads as TGTGCCAGTAGCCTCCCTGGAGGGGAAAGGCGGAATGGCTACACCTTC.

Written as DNA, the CDR3 is TGTGCCAGCACCGGTAGCCGCCAAGAGACCCAGTACTTC. Translation: CASTGSRQETQYF. J is TRBJ2-5 and V is TRBV2; no reliable D call. The CDR3 is made up of 13 amino acids. Germline V lookup: CDR1 SNHLY, CDR2 FYNNEI. The ends were cut back, 7 bases at V and 1 base at J, with 10 bases in the middle. The entire variable domain, with the rest obtained from reference TRBV2 and TRBJ2-5, is as follows: EPEVTQTPSHQVTQMGQEVILRCVPISNHLYFYWYRQILGQKVEFLVSFYNNEISEKSEIFDDQFSVERPDGSNFTLKIRSTKLEDSAMYFCASTGSRQETQYFGPGTRLLVL.

The rearrangement uses TRBV19 and TRBJ2-7, with TRBD1 identical over 7 bases. Germline V CDR1 and CDR2: LNHDA, SQIVND (reference sequence). Germline trimming cut 0 bases from V and 0 bases from J; bases unmatched to any gene: 11. This CDR3 comprises 18 residues. Here the CDR3 DNA reads TGTGCCAGTAGTATAGATTTCCCCGGCTCAGGGGGCTCCTACGAGCAGTACTTC. Translating gives CASSIDFPGSGGSYEQYF.

The rearrangement joins TRBV21-1 to TRBJ1-1; TRBD1, the table's D call, lacks a check against the DNA. TRBV21-1 counts as a pseudogene. The CDR3 totals 15 residues. The CDR3 loop reads CASSKCDRPMAEAFF. The CDR3 region has the DNA TGTGCCAGCAGCAAATGCGACAGACCTATGGCTGAAGCTTTCTTT.

This clone came up once. The chain couples TRBV25-1 to TRBJ1-5; D ambiguous. This CDR3 spans 12 amino acids. Trimming pared 6 bases from V and 0 bases from J, leaving 3 bases between. Per the germline V gene, CDR1 is MGHDK and CDR2 is SYGVNS. CDR3 DNA: TGTGCCAGCAGCTATAGCAATCAGCCCCAGCATTTT. This sequence encodes CASSYSNQPQHF.

The rearrangement uses TRBV20-1 and TRBJ2-1; 7 bases align to TRBD2. The CDR3 loop spans 14 amino acids. Germline CDR1 is DFQATT and CDR2 is SNEGSKA (reference sequence). V was pared by 3 bases and J by 1 base, with 3 bases of the junction left unmatched. DNA for the CDR3: TGCAGTGCTAGTGGACTAGTTTCCTACAATGAGCAGTTCTTC. Encoded protein: CSASGLVSYNEQFF.

This clone was detected only a few times. The genes are TRBV5-1 and TRBJ2-2; D call uncertain. V lost 1 base to trimming and J lost 1 base, with 11 bases between them. Germline CDR1 reads SGHRS; CDR2 reads YFSETQ. The CDR3 has 16 amino acids. For the CDR3, the DNA is TGCGCCAGCAGCTTGAGGCCAGGCGTGAACACCGGGGAGCTGTTTTTT. It codes for CASSLRPGVNTGELFF.

The rearrangement uses TRBV5-1 and TRBJ2-7; TRBD1 agrees at 9 bases. V gave up 4 bases and J gave up 2 bases; unmatched junction bases: 7. This CDR3 is 15 amino acids long. Germline V lookup: CDR1 SGHRS, CDR2 YFSETQ. In nucleotides, the CDR3 is TGCGCCAGCAGCCCTACAGGGGGCTTCGCCTACGAGCAGTACTTC. It is translated as CASSPTGGFAYEQYF.

The chain combines TRBV30 with TRBJ2-7; 11 bases line up with TRBD2. Trimming cost V 3 bases and J 5 bases; bases outside gene matches: 9. The CDR3 length is 15 residues. Germline lookup yields CDR1 GTSNPN and CDR2 SVGIG (reference sequence). The CDR3 coding sequence is TGTGCCTGGAGCCGCTTACTAGCGGGAGTCCACGAGCAGTACTTC. Translated: CAWSRLLAGVHEQYF. The entire variable domain, with the rest obtained from reference TRBV30 and TRBJ2-7, is as follows: SQTIHQWPATLVQPVGSPLSLECTVEGTSNPNLYWYRQAAGRGLQLLFYSVGIGQISSEVPQNLSASRPQDRQFILSSKKLLLSDSGFYLCAWSRLLAGVHEQYFGPGTRLTVT.

The chain employs TRBV5-1 and TRBJ2-2, with TRBD2 identical over 9 bases. This CDR3 has 17 amino acids. Trimming removed 0 bases from V and 5 bases from J; junction bases left unmatched: 8. The germline V gene encodes CDR1 SGHRS and CDR2 YFSETQ. DNA of the CDR3: TGCGCCAGCAGCTTGGTCGATAGCGGGAGAGTTACCGGGGAGCTGTTTTTT. Amino acid sequence: CASSLVDSGRVTGELFF.

The chain employs TRBV6-5 and TRBJ1-6, with TRBD1 matching over 8 bases. V lost 6 bases, J lost 5 bases, and 6 bases stayed unmatched. CDR1 MNHEY and CDR2 SVGAGI come from the germline V gene. CDR3 length equals 15 residues. CDR3 sequence reads: CASRGGQAHNSPLHF. Here the CDR3 DNA reads TGTGCCAGCAGGGGGGGACAGGCCCATAATTCACCCCTCCACTTT.

The chain recombines TRBV7-2 with TRBJ1-2; 8 nucleotides line up with TRBD1. There are 14 residues in the CDR3. CDR1 and CDR2 (germline): SGHTA, FQGNSA. V lost 3 bases and J lost 4; bases outside the gene matches: 4. For the CDR3, the DNA is TGTGCCAGCAGCTTCAGGGGGCTAGGCTATGGCTACACCTTC. Translation gives CASSFRGLGYGYTF.

This chain joins TRBV25-1 and TRBJ1-6, with D uncertain. V lost 3 bases, J lost 0 bases, and 6 bases lay in between. This CDR3 has 15 residues. Germline lookup yields CDR1 MGHDK and CDR2 SYGVNS. CDR3 sequence (DNA): TGTGCCAGCAGTGACTTGAGCTCCTATAATTCACCCCTCCACTTT. Protein sequence: CASSDLSSYNSPLHF.

V usage is TRBV4-3 and J usage is TRBJ2-3; 10 nucleotides match TRBD2. The junction had 10 bases not matched to a gene; V was cut back by 0 bases and J by 4 bases. The CDR3 totals 18 residues. Germline lookup yields CDR1 LGHNA and CDR2 YSLEER. The CDR3 DNA reads TGCGCCAGCAGCCAAGAGCGCACGACTAGCGGGTTCGCAGATACGCAGTATTTT. As protein: CASSQERTTSGFADTQYF.

The CDR3, as DNA: TGTGCCAGCAGTGAAGCGCAACTAGCGGTTACCTACGAGCAGTACTTC. Protein: CASSEAQLAVTYEQYF. The genes are TRBV6-1 and TRBJ2-7; TRBD2 matches at 8 bases. The germline CDR1 and CDR2 sequences are MNHNS and SASEGT. After removal of 0 bases from V and 2 bases from J, the junction contained 6 bases not matched to a gene. This CDR3 spans 16 amino acids.

This chain joins TRBV6-5 and TRBJ2-7; maybe TRBD2 (6 bases). V lost 0 bases, J lost 5 bases, and 17 bases lay in between. The CDR3 contains 16 residues. Germline V gene data show CDR1 as MNHEY and CDR2 as SVGAGI. CDR3 sequence: CASSYSEAGPGDEQYF. CDR3 coding DNA: TGTGCCAGCAGTTACTCGGAGGCGGGACCCGGGGACGAGCAGTACTTC.

The rearrangement uses TRBV30 and TRBJ2-7; maybe TRBD2 (6 bases). The length of the CDR3 is 11 residues. V lost 1 base and J lost 6, with 7 bases in between. Germline-derived CDR1 and CDR2 are GTSNPN and SVGIG (reference sequence). The CDR3 region is CAWSGRGEQYF. The DNA for the CDR3 is TGTGCCTGGAGTGGGAGGGGCGAGCAGTACTTC.

V is TRBV3-1 (or the pseudogene TRBV3-2) and J is TRBJ1-4, with a tentative D call TRBD1 (6 bases). Per germline, CDR1 LGHDT and CDR2 YNNKEL (reference sequence). This CDR3 has 15 residues. V was clipped by 4 bases and J by 7 bases, with 16 bases between them. This chain's CDR3 is CASSRRGSSGEKLFF. The CDR3 nucleotides read TGTGCCAGCAGCCGAAGGGGGTCTAGTGGTGAAAAACTGTTTTTT.

The V call is TRBV11-3, the J call TRBJ2-1; the match to TRBD2 covers 9 bases. With 2 bases clipped from V and 6 bases from J, the junction kept 8 bases outside the gene matches. Germline lookup yields CDR1 SGHNT and CDR2 YENEEA. This CDR3 has 16 amino acids. The CDR3 nucleotides read TGTGCCAGCAGCTTAACCCTAGCGGGATCCGCCAATGAGCAGTTCTTC. Amino acids: CASSLTLAGSANEQFF. Full variable domain (rest looked up from reference TRBV11-3 and TRBJ2-1): EAGVVQSPRYKIIEKKQPVAFWCNPISGHNTLYWYLQNLGQGPELLIRYENEEAVDDSQLPKDRFSAERLKGVDSTLKIQPAELGDSAVYLCASSLTLAGSANEQFFGPGTRLTVL.

This chain joins TRBV11-1 and TRBJ2-3, with D possibly being TRBD1 (6 bases). V shed 6 bases and J shed 3 bases, with 16 bases lying between them. Germline CDR1 and CDR2: SGHAT and FQDESV (reference sequence). CDR3 length: 15 amino acids. CDR3 bases: TGTGCCAGCAGACCAGGGGCCCAGCTGACAGATACGCAGTATTTT. It is translated as CASRPGAQLTDTQYF.

The V gene is TRBV19, the J gene TRBJ1-5; 8 bases line up with TRBD1. V gave up 4 bases and J gave up 0 bases; unmatched junction bases: 11. The germline V gene has CDR1 LNHDA and CDR2 SQIVND (reference sequence). The CDR3 sequence is 18 residues long. The CDR3, as DNA: TGTGCCAGTAGTACCCTGGACAGGGCAGTGGATAGCAATCAGCCCCAGCATTTT. Translation gives CASSTLDRAVDSNQPQHF.

The chain has TRBV21-1 and TRBJ2-3; the D call in the table, TRBD1, was not verified against the DNA. TRBV21-1 is an annotated pseudogene. This CDR3 contains 18 residues. CDR3 sequence reads: CASSNLVGQGRVTDTQYF. The CDR3 DNA reads TGTGCCAGCAGCAACCTCGTGGGACAGGGAAGGGTAACAGATACGCAGTATTTT.

The chain employs TRBV29-1 and TRBJ1-1; 8 nucleotides align to TRBD1. Germline V CDR1 and CDR2: SQVTM, ANQGSEA. This CDR3 has 14 amino acids. V lost 6 bases and J lost 3; bases outside the gene matches: 9. CDR3 loop: CSVDRGRFYTEAFF. The CDR3 DNA reads TGCAGCGTCGACAGGGGTCGGTTTTACACTGAAGCTTTCTTT. The variable domain in full, completed from reference TRBV29-1 and TRBJ1-1, reads SAVISQKPSRDICQRGTSLTIQCQVDSQVTMMFWYRQQPGQSLTLIATANQGSEATYESGFVIDKFPISRPNLTFSTLTVSNMSPEDSSIYLCSVDRGRFYTEAFFGQGTRLTVV.

In its sample, this clone was seen many times. The chain links TRBV7-9 to TRBJ1-2; TRBD1 matches at 10 bases. Per germline, CDR1 SEHNR and CDR2 FQNEAQ (reference sequence). The junction had 5 bases not matched to a gene; V was cut back by 1 base and J by 6 bases. The CDR3 runs 15 residues. The CDR3 here is CASSLGGTGEDGYTF. CDR3 sequence (DNA): TGTGCCAGCAGCTTAGGCGGGACAGGGGAAGATGGCTACACCTTC.

The V call is TRBV5-4, the J call TRBJ1-1, with 12 bases identical to TRBD1. The V segment lost 7 bases and the J segment 3 bases; nucleotides outside the gene matches: 10. The germline V gene has CDR1 SGHNT and CDR2 YYREEE (reference sequence). This CDR3 contains 16 residues. CDR3 sequence: CASAGTGGLGDTEAFF. For the CDR3, the DNA is TGTGCCAGCGCCGGGACAGGGGGCCTCGGAGACACTGAAGCTTTCTTT.

J is TRBJ2-7 and V is TRBV3-1 (or the pseudogene TRBV3-2); D might be TRBD1 (6 bases). Germline CDR1 reads LGHDT; CDR2 reads YNNKEL (reference sequence). Trimming stripped 7 bases from V and 6 bases from J, with 19 bases between. The length of the CDR3 is 14 residues. The CDR3 loop reads CASNPGTGSREQYF. CDR3 sequence (DNA): TGTGCCAGCAACCCCGGCACAGGGTCTCGCGAGCAGTACTTC.

The V call is TRBV21-1, the J call TRBJ1-4; TRBD1 is the table's D call, not checked against the DNA. TRBV21-1 is reported as a pseudogene. CDR3 length: 20 amino acids. CDR3 sequence reads: CASSKSNVFRVPGLNEKLFF. The CDR3 nucleotides read TGTGCCAGCAGCAAGTCAAACGTGTTTAGGGTTCCAGGGTTGAATGAAAAACTGTTTTTT.

The V and J genes are TRBV7-2 and TRBJ2-3; 12 nucleotides match TRBD2. CDR3 length: 16 amino acids. Trimming took 4 bases from V and 4 from J; bases not matched to a gene: 6. Per the germline V gene, CDR1 is SGHTA and CDR2 is FQGNSA. In nucleotides, the CDR3 is TGTGCCAGCAGCTCTAGCGGGAGGGTAGTGGCAGATACGCAGTATTTT. Protein product: CASSSSGRVVADTQYF.

The chain uses TRBV27 and TRBJ2-7; a possible D gene is TRBD1 (9 bases). Per the germline V gene, CDR1 is MNHEY and CDR2 is SMNVEV (reference sequence). The ends were cut back, 4 bases at V and 3 bases at J, with 22 bases in the middle. The CDR3 has 17 residues. The CDR3: CASSSNGRGQGDYEQYF. The CDR3 nucleotides read TGTGCCAGCAGTTCAAACGGGAGGGGACAGGGAGACTACGAGCAGTACTTC.

V is TRBV9 and J is TRBJ1-4; no clear D gene. The CDR3 extends over 14 amino acids. V shed 1 base and J shed 0 bases, with 4 bases lying between them. Germline V gene lookup returns CDR1 SGDLS and CDR2 YYNGEE. CDR3 region: CASSVQSTNEKLFF. The CDR3 DNA reads as TGTGCCAGCAGCGTACAGTCAACTAATGAAAAACTGTTTTTT.